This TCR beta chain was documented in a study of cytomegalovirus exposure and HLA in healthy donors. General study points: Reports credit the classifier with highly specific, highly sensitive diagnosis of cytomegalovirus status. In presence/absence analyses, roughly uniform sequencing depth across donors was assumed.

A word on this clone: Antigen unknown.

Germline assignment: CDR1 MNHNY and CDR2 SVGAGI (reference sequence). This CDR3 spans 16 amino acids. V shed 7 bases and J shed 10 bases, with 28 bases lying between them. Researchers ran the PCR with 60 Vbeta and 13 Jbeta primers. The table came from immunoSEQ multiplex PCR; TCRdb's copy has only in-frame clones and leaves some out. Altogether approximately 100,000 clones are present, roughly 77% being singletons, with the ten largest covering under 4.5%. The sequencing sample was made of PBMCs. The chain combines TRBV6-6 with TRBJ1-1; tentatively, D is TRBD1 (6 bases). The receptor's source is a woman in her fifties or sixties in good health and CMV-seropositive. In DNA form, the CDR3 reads TGTGCCAGCACCCCGGGGGAGGGGGGGGAGGGGGTCAGAGCTTTCTTT. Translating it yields CASTPGEGGEGVRAFF.